These T cell receptor beta chains were read from a single sample in a study of blood T cell repertoires in COVID-19. Sequenced by immunoSEQ multiplex PCR; TCRdb stores in-frame clones only, minus some. This sample yields about 80,000 clones, of which 82% are seen a single time; 27% belongs to the top ten. Sequencing used peripheral blood. All receptors derive from a human donor in a cohort sampled during active COVID-19. Each CDR3 is given with its conserved first and last residue. D genes are given only for firm matches. The listing skips clone size in some rows; elsewhere it reads once, few, many or a size class.

d_call,j_call,clone_size,v_call,cdr3_aa,cdr3_nt
TRBD2,TRBJ2-2,.,TRBV7-2,CASRLAGGATGELFF,TGTGCCAGCAGGCTAGCGGGGGGGGCCACCGGGGAGCTGTTTTTT
.,TRBJ2-2,.,TRBV30,CAWTLYRVSGELFF,TGTGCCTGGACCCTATACAGGGTATCCGGGGAGCTGTTTTTT
TRBD1,TRBJ1-2,.,TRBV5-5,CASSSRQGADYGYTF,TGTGCCAGCAGCTCCAGACAGGGGGCGGACTATGGCTACACCTTC
TRBD2,TRBJ2-7,.,TRBV5-1,CASSLAGGSSYEQYF,TGCGCCAGCAGCTTGGCCGGGGGGAGCTCCTACGAGCAGTACTTC
TRBD1,TRBJ2-5,.,TRBV28,CASSIRTGEGGTQYF,TGTGCCAGCAGTATTCGGACAGGGGAGGGTGGGACCCAGTACTTC
.,TRBJ1-2,few,TRBV3-1/TRBV3-2,CASSQDVPSYGYTF,TGTGCCAGCAGCCAAGATGTCCCTTCCTATGGCTACACCTTC
TRBD1,TRBJ1-6,.,TRBV2,CASSEAGTGTKSPLHF,TGTGCCAGCAGTGAAGCGGGGACAGGGACCAAGTCACCCCTCCACTTT
TRBD1,TRBJ1-5,.,TRBV10-2,CAAQGDNQPQHF,TGCGCCGCCCAGGGGGACAATCAGCCCCAGCATTTT
TRBD1,TRBJ1-2,.,TRBV29-1,CSVGEGGPYGYTF,TGCAGCGTTGGAGAAGGGGGCCCCTATGGCTACACCTTC
.,TRBJ1-6,.,TRBV30,CAWSRGSYNSPLHF,TGTGCCTGGAGTAGGGGCTCCTATAATTCACCCCTCCACTTT
TRBD1,TRBJ2-7,once,TRBV7-8,CASSQDRGVSEQYF,TGTGCCAGCAGCCAAGACAGGGGGGTCTCCGAGCAGTACTTC
.,TRBJ1-1,.,TRBV6-1,CASSLPDSTEAFF,TGTGCCAGCAGCCTTCCGGACAGCACTGAAGCTTTCTTT
.,TRBJ1-1,.,TRBV2,CASTEVGTEAFF,TGTGCCAGCACAGAGGTAGGAACTGAAGCTTTCTTT
TRBD1,TRBJ1-6,.,TRBV5-1,CASSSGTGPKSSPLHF,TGCGCCAGCAGCTCCGGGACAGGGCCTAAGAGTTCACCCCTCCACTTT
TRBD1,TRBJ2-1,.,TRBV5-1,CASSLATGAYNEQFF,TGCGCCAGCAGCTTGGCTACAGGGGCCTACAATGAGCAGTTCTTC
TRBD2,TRBJ2-3,once,TRBV7-2,CASSLEWAGDSTDTQYF,TGTGCCAGCAGCTTAGAATGGGCGGGGGATAGCACAGATACGCAGTATTTT
.,TRBJ1-6,.,TRBV27,CASTPYEGSPLHF,TGTGCCAGCACCCCGTACGAGGGATCACCCCTCCACTTT
.,TRBJ2-7,.,TRBV7-8,CASSLPELGSSYEQYF,TGTGCCAGCAGCTTACCGGAGTTAGGGAGCTCCTACGAGCAGTACTTC